This record concerns one T cell receptor beta chain sequence. Its cognate antigen is unknown. CDR3 length: 16 amino acids. Germline values: CDR1 SGHAT, CDR2 FQNNGV. V was clipped by 4 bases and J by 5 bases; unmatched bases: 12. Sample barcodes and UMIs were carried by the TCR alpha and TCR beta cDNA libraries that 5'RACE generated with constant-segment primers. TCRdb called the 5' RACE reads again in MiXCR, with one record for every CDR3 protein. The top ten hold less than 1.5% of the sample, which has 35,000 to 45,000 distinct CDR3 sequences, about 7.3% seen once. This specimen belongs to a study of T-cell memory formation after mild COVID-19. On the study more broadly: The TCR clusters were mostly specific to one donor. Whole-study results and caveats: Later expanders leaned toward CD4+, whereas clones contracting from day 15 to 85 were balanced CD4/CD8. Cross-reactive memory seemingly joined, as some responding clones were found in pre-infection memory.

Sequencing was carried out using PBMCs or a T cell subset sorted from them (not recorded which). The V and J genes are TRBV11-2 and TRBJ2-5; 8 nucleotides align to TRBD2. The source of this sequence is a man in his late teens or twenties who had mild COVID-19 (a few samples of this study predate the infection). Cell type and time point are not known. The CDR3 DNA follows: TGTGCCAGCAGCTCGGTTTACGGGACTAGTGTGGAGACCCAGTACTTC. Translation: CASSSVYGTSVETQYF.